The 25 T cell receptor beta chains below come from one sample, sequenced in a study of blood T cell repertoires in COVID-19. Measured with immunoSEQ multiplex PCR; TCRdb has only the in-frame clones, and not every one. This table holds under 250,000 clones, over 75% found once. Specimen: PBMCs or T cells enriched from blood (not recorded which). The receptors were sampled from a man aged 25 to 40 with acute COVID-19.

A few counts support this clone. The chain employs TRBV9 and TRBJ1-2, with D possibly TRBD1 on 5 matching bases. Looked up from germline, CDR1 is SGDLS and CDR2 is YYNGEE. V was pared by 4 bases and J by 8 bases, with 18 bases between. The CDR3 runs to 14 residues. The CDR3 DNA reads TGTGCCAGCAGCCCCCTTCGTGGAGGGGTGGGCTACACCTTC. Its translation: CASSPLRGGVGYTF.

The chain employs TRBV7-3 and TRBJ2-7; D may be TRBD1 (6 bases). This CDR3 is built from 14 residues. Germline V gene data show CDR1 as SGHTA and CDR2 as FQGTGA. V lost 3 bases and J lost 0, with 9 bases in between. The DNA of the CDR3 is TGTGCCAGCAGCTTCACAGGGACCTCCTACGAGCAGTACTTC. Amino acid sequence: CASSFTGTSYEQYF.

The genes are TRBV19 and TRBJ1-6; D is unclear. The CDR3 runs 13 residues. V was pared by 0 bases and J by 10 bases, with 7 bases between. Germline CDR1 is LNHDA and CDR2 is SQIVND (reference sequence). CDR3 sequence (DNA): TGTGCCAGTAGTATAGATCTATTATCACCCCTCCACTTT. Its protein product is CASSIDLLSPLHF.

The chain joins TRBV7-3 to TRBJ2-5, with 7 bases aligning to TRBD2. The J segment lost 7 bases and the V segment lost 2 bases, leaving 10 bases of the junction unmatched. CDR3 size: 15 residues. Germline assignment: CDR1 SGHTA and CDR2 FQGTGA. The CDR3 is CASSLQGGAQATQYF. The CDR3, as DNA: TGTGCCAGCAGCTTACAGGGAGGGGCCCAGGCGACCCAGTACTTC.

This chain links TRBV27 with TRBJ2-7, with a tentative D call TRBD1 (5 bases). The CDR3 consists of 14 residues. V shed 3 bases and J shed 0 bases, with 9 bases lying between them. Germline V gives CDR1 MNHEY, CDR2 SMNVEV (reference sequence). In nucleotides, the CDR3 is TGTGCCAGCAGTTTTGTAGGGGACTCCTACGAGCAGTACTTC. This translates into CASSFVGDSYEQYF.

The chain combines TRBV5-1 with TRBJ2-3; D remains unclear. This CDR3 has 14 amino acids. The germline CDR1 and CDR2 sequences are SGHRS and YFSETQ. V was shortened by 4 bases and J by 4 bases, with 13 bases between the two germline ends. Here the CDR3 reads CASSPPGPPDTQYF. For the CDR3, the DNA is TGCGCCAGCAGCCCGCCGGGTCCCCCAGATACGCAGTATTTT.

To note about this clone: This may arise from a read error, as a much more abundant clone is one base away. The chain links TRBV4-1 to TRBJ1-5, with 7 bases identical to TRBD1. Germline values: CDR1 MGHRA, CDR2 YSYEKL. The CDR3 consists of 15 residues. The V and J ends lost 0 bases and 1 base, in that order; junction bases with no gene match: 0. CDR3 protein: CASSQEQGSNQPQHF. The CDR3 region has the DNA TGCGCCAGCAGCCAAGAACAGGGGAGCAATCAGCCCCAGCATTTT.

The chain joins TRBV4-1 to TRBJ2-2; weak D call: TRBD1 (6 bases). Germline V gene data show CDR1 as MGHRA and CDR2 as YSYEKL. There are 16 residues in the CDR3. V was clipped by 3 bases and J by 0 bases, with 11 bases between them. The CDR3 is CASSHLGATNTGELFF. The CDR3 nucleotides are TGCGCCAGCAGCCATTTGGGGGCCACGAACACCGGGGAGCTGTTTTTT.

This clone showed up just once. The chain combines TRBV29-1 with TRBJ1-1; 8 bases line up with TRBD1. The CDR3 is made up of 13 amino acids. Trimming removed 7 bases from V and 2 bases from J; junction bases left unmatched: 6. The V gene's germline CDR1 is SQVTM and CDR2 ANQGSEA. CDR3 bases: TGCAGCGCCACAGGGGGAATAAACACTGAAGCTTTCTTT. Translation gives CSATGGINTEAFF.

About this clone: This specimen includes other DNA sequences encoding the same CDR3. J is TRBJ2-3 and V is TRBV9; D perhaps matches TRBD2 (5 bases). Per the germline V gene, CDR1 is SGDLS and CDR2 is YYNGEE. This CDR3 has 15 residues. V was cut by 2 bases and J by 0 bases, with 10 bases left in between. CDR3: CASSVGLASTDTQYF. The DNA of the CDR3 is TGTGCCAGCAGCGTTGGTCTAGCTAGCACAGATACGCAGTATTTT.

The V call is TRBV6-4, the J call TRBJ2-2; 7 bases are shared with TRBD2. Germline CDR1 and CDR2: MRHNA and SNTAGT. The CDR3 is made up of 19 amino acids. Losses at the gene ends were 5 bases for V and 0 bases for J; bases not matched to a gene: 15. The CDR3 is CASSHIQRGTTANTGELFF. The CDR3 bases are TGTGCCAGCAGTCACATTCAGCGGGGCACGACCGCGAACACCGGGGAGCTGTTTTTT.

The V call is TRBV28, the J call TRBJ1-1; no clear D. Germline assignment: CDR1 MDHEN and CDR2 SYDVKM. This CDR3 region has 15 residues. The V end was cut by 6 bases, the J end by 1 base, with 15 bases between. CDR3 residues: CASRLAGYENTEAFF. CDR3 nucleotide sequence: TGTGCCAGCAGGTTAGCAGGCTACGAGAACACTGAAGCTTTCTTT.

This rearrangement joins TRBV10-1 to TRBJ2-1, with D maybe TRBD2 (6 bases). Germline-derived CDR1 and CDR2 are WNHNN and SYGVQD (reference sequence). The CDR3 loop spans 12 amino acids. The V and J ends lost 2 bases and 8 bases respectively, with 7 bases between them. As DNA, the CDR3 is TGCGCCAGCAGTGAGGGGGGGTATGAGCAGTTCTTC. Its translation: CASSEGGYEQFF.

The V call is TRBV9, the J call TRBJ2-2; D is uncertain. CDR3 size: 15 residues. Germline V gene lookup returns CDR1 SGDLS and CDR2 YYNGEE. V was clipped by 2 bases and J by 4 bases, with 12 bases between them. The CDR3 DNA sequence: TGTGCCAGCAGCGTCAGCCCCGAGGTCACCGGGGAGCTGTTTTTT. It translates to CASSVSPEVTGELFF.

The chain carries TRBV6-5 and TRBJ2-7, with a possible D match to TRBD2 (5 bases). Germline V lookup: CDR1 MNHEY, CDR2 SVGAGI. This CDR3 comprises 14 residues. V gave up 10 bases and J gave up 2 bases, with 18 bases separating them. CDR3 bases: TGTGCCAACCCTAAGAGGGCCGTGGCCTACGAGCAGTACTTC. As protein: CANPKRAVAYEQYF.

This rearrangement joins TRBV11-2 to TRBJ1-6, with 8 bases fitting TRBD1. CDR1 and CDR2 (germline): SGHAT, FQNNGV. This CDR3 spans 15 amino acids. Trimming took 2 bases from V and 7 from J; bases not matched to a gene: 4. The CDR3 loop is CASSLTGGLNSPLHF. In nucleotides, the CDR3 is TGTGCCAGCAGCTTAACAGGGGGACTCAATTCACCCCTCCACTTT.

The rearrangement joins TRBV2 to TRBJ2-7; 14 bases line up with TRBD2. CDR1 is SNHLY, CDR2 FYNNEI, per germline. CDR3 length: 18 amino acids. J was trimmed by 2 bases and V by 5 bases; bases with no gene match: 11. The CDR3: CASSPPGLAGAGAYEQYF. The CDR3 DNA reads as TGTGCCAGCAGTCCCCCGGGACTAGCGGGGGCCGGGGCCTACGAGCAGTACTTC.

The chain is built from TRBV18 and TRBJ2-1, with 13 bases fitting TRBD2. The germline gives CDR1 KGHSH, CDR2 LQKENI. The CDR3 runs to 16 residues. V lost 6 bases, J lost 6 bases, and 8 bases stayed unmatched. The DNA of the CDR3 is TGTGCCAGCTCGCCCGAACTAGCGGGGGGGCTCAATGAGCAGTTCTTC. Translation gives CASSPELAGGLNEQFF.

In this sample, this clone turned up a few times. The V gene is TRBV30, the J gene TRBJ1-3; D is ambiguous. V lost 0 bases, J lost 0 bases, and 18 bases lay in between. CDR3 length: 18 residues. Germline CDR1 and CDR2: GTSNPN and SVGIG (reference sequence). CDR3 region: CAWSVPGSWMNSGNTIYF. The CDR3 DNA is TGTGCCTGGAGTGTTCCCGGGTCCTGGATGAACTCTGGAAACACCATATATTTT. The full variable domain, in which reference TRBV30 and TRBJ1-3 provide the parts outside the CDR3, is SQTIHQWPATLVQPVGSPLSLECTVEGTSNPNLYWYRQAAGRGLQLLFYSVGIGQISSEVPQNLSASRPQDRQFILSSKKLLLSDSGFYLCAWSVPGSWMNSGNTIYFGEGSWLTVV.

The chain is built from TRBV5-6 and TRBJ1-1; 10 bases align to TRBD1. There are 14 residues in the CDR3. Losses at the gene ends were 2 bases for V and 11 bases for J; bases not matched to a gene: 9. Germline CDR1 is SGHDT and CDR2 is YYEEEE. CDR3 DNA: TGTGCCAGCAGCTTCGGGGACAGGGGTTCGGGGGCTTTCTTT. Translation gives CASSFGDRGSGAFF.

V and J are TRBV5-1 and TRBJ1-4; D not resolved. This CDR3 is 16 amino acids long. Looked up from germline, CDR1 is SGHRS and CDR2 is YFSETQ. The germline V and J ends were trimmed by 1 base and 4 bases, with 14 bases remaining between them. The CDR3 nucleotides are TGCGCCAGCAGCTTGAGCGCCGGAAATGGTAATGAAAAACTGTTTTTT. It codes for CASSLSAGNGNEKLFF.

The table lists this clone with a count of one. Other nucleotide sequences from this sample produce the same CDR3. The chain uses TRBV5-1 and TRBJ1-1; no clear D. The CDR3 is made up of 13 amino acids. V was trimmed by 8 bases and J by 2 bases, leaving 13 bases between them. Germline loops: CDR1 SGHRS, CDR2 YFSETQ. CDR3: CASRLRLNTEAFF. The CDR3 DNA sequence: TGCGCCAGTCGACTGCGACTTAACACTGAAGCTTTCTTT.

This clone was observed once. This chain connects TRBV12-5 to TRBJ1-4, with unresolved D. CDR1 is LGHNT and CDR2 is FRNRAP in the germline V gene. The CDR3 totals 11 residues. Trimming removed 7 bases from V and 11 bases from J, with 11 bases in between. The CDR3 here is CASALKEKLFF. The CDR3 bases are TGTGCTAGTGCCCTCAAGGAGAAACTGTTTTTT.

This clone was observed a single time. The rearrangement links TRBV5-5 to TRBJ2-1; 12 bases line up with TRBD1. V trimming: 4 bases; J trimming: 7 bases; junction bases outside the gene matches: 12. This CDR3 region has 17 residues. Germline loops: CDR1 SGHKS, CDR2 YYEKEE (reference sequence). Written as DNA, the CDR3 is TGTGCCAGCAGCCCTCCATTCCGGGACAGGGGGCTGAATGAGCAGTTCTTC. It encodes CASSPPFRDRGLNEQFF.

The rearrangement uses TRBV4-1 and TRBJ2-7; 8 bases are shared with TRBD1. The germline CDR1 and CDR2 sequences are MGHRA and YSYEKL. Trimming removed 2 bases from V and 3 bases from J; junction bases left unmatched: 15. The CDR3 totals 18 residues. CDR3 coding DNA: TGCGCCAGCAGCCAACATCAAGCGGCAGGGGGCCTTATCTACGAGCAGTACTTC. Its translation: CASSQHQAAGGLIYEQYF.